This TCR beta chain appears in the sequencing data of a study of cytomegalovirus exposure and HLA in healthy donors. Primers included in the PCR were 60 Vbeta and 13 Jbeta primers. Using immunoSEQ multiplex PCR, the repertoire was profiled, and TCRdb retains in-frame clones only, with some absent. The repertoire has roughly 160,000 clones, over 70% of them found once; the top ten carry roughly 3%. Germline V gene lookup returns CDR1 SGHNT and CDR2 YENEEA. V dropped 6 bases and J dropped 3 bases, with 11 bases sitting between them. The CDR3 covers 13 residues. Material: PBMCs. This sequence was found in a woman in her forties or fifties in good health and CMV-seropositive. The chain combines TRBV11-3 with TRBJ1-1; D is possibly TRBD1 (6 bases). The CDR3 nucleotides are TGTGCCAGCAGACCGGGGGGGCACACTGAAGCTTTCTTT. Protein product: CASRPGGHTEAFF.